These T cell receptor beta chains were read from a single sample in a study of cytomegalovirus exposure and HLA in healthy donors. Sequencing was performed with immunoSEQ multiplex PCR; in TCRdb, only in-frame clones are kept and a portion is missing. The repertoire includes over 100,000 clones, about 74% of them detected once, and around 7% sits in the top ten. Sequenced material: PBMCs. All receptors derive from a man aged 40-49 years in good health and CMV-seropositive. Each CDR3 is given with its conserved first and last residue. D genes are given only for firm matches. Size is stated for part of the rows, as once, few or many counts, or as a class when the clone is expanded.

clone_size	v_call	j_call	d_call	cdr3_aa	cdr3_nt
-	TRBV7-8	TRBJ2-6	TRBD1	CASSLRIDRGKSGANVLTF	TGTGCCAGCAGCTTGAGAATAGACAGGGGGAAGTCTGGGGCCAACGTCCTGACTTTC
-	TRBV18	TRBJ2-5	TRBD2	CASSPPGALTSGGSQETQYF	TGTGCCAGCTCACCTCCCGGTGCCCTGACTAGCGGGGGGTCACAAGAGACCCAGTACTTC
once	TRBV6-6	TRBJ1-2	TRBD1	CASRIDRAPLDGYTF	TGTGCCAGCAGGATTGACAGGGCTCCCTTGGATGGCTACACCTTC
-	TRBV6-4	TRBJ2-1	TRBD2	CASSDSGLAGGSDEQFF	TGTGCCAGCAGTGACTCAGGGCTAGCGGGAGGGTCGGATGAGCAGTTCTTC
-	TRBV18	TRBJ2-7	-	CASSPVGGYYEQYF	TGTGCCAGCTCACCTGTCGGGGGATACTACGAGCAGTACTTC
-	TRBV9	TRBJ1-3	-	CASSGAGGNTIYF	TGTGCCAGCAGCGGGGCGGGTGGAAACACCATATATTTT
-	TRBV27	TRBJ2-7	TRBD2	CASHPWEGSDSYEQYF	TGTGCCAGCCATCCCTGGGAGGGATCGGACTCCTACGAGCAGTACTTC
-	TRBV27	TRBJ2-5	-	CASSAIGLEETQYF	TGTGCCAGCAGCGCCATTGGCCTCGAAGAGACCCAGTACTTC
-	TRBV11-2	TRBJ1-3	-	CASSLGRGTIYF	TGTGCCAGCAGCTTGGGGAGGGGCACCATATATTTT
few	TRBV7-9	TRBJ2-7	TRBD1	CASSLGQGIAYEQYF	TGTGCCAGCAGTCTGGGACAGGGGATAGCCTACGAGCAGTACTTC
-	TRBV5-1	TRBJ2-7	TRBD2	CASSLASSGRVYEQYF	TGCGCCAGCAGCTTGGCGTCTAGCGGGAGGGTGTACGAGCAGTACTTC
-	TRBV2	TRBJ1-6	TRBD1	CASSPGGSPLHF	TGTGCCAGCAGTCCAGGGGGCTCACCCCTCCACTTT
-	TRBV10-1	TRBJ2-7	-	CASSPPGTPTYEQYF	TGCGCCAGCAGTCCACCAGGGACTCCTACCTACGAGCAGTACTTC
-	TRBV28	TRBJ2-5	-	CASQGGGEETQYF	TGTGCCAGCCAGGGCGGTGGCGAAGAGACCCAGTACTTC
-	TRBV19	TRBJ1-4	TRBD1	CASRKDRGTTNEKLFF	TGTGCCAGTAGGAAAGACAGGGGGACAACTAATGAAAAACTGTTTTTT
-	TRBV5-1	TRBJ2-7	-	CASSLVQVAGEQYF	TGCGCCAGCAGCTTGGTACAGGTAGCCGGCGAGCAGTACTTC
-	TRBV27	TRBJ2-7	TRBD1	CASRPGQEYYEQYF	TGTGCCAGTCGACCGGGACAGGAATACTACGAGCAGTACTTC
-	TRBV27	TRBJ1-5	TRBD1	CASRITGGASQPQHF	TGTGCCAGCAGGATAACAGGGGGCGCAAGCCAGCCCCAGCATTTT
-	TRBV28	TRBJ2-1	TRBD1	CASSAVTPQGELYNEQFF	TGTGCCAGCAGTGCGGTCACCCCCCAGGGGGAGCTCTACAATGAGCAGTTCTTC
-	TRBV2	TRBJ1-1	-	CASSEVQGPEAFF	TGTGCCAGCAGTGAAGTTCAGGGCCCTGAAGCTTTCTTT
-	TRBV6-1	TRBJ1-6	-	CASSGLDNSPLHF	TGTGCCAGCAGCGGACTTGATAATTCACCCCTCCACTTT
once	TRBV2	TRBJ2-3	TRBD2	CASRWASGSADTQYF	TGTGCCAGCAGATGGGCTAGCGGGAGCGCAGATACGCAGTATTTT
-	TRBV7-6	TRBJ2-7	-	CASSHSPNEPYEQYF	TGTGCCAGCAGCCATAGCCCGAATGAGCCCTACGAGCAGTACTTC
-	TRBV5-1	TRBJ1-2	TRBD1	CASSLEGAGGYTF	TGCGCCAGCAGCTTGGAGGGGGCCGGCGGCTACACCTTC
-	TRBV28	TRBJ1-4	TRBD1	CASSPRTGRGKLFF	TGTGCCAGCAGCCCTCGGACAGGGAGGGGAAAACTGTTTTTT
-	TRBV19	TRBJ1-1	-	CASSMGPGIPSGAFF	TGTGCCAGTAGTATGGGCCCAGGCATCCCAAGCGGAGCTTTCTTT
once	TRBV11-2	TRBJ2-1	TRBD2	CASSGPLRLAGLNEQFF	TGTGCCAGCAGCGGCCCTCTACGACTAGCGGGGCTCAATGAGCAGTTCTTC
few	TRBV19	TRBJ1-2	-	CASAPPGERNYGYTF	TGTGCCAGTGCACCACCGGGGGAGAGAAACTATGGCTACACCTTC
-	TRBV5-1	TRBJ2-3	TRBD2	CASSLLAGGPDTQYF	TGCGCCAGCAGCCTACTAGCGGGAGGCCCGGATACACAGTATTTT
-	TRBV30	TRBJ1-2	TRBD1	CAWSTGAGSYTF	TGTGCCTGGAGCACAGGGGCGGGCAGCTACACCTTC
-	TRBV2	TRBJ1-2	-	CASSERGSNYGYTF	TGTGCCAGCAGTGAGCGAGGTTCTAACTATGGCTACACCTTC
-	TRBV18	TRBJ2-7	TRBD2	CASCTSGINEQYF	TGTGCCAGCTGTACTAGCGGGATTAACGAGCAGTACTTC
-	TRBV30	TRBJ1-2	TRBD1	CAWSQGGGGYTF	TGTGCCTGGAGTCAGGGGGGAGGTGGCTACACCTTC
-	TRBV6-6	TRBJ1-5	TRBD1	CASSYEGARNQPQHF	TGTGCCAGCAGTTACGAGGGGGCTCGCAATCAGCCCCAGCATTTT
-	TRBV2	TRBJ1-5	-	CASSETTGFSNQPQHF	TGTGCCAGCAGTGAGACTACAGGGTTTAGCAATCAGCCCCAGCATTTT
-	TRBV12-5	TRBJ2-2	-	CASGLSGVPGELFF	TGTGCTAGTGGTTTATCAGGGGTGCCCGGGGAGCTGTTTTTT
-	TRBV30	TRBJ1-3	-	CAWYGGAVSGNTIYF	TGTGCCTGGTATGGGGGGGCAGTGTCCGGAAACACCATATATTTT
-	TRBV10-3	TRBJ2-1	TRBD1	CAISRDRGSYNEQFF	TGTGCCATCAGCCGGGACAGGGGTTCCTACAATGAGCAGTTCTTC